This T cell receptor (beta chain) stems from a study of blood T cell repertoires in COVID-19 (dated by TCRdb to about 2020). Regarding the research as a whole: Collaborator samples came from the United States, Italy and Spain and covered acute and convalescent phases of COVID-19. The material from the prospective study consisted of cDNA or gDNA derived from T cells, B-cell-depleted T cells, or PBMCs. The dataset comprised deeply sampled blood TCRbeta repertoires from subjects exposed to, actively infected with, or recovered from COVID-19. The repertoires were released in a freely available public database intended as a resource for research on the immune response to SARS-CoV-2. Samples were obtained from the ongoing ImmuneRACE study (first 160 participants) and from 1,254 subjects provided by 6 global collaborators. Nearly every sample came with metadata listing a de-identified subject ID, COVID-19 status, age in years and sex. Where available, HLA class I and class II types were taken from metadata supplied by the sample provider and were not determined by assay-based typing. The investigation overall reported the following: Clinical and demographic metadata were provided uncurated, with the amount varying by source and participant.

Participants in the prospective study were aged roughly 18 to 100 years, lived in some 24 United States geographic areas, and enrolled through a virtual design. In the prospective study, cohorts were assigned on the basis of participant-reported clinical history obtained from a screening survey and a study questionnaire. For ImmuneRACE Cohort 3, a participant was defined as recovered based on two consecutive negative NP/OP PCR tests, clearance by a healthcare professional, or resolution of symptoms. Mobile phlebotomists in the prospective study collected whole blood, serum and a nasopharyngeal or oropharyngeal swab from every participant. Over a roughly 2-month period, participants in the prospective study had the option of providing additional blood draws and questionnaires. Prospective study blood samples were shipped either frozen or at room temperature before DNA extraction. V is cut back by 6 bases and J by 5 bases, with 5 bases in the junction unmatched. The CDR3 measures 14 amino acids from cysteine to phenylalanine. Just CDR3 DNA is preserved here, 42 bases in frame from base 1. From the germline V gene (reference sequence), CDR1 is LNHNV and CDR2 is YYDKDF.

TCRbeta CDR3 regions were amplified from genomic DNA using the immunoSEQ Assay, a bias-controlled multiplex PCR. For the original study's pipeline: The number of nucleated cells in each sample was estimated from the amplification of reference gene primers within the assay. Sequence reads were collapsed and filtered to measure the absolute abundance of every unique TCRbeta CDR3 rearrangement. For each sample, productive Simpson clonality was calculated as the square root of Simpson's diversity index over productive rearrangements. In its TCRdb copy, this immuneACCESS table keeps in-frame sequences only and misses some clones. Where compared with another copy, unresolved V genes explain less than half of these, and the others have no known cause. That table supplies the V and J calls and clone size; D and trimming were determined from the DNA. The sample table holds 170,000 or so clones, of which roughly 90% were seen once. 5.5% to 8.5% of the sample rests with the top ten.

As regards this clone: It has no known antigen specificity. No much larger clone is present one base from it, and per-base qualities are unavailable.

The sequence was obtained from a woman between 50 and 59 years old who had recovered from COVID-19. Sequenced input: PBMCs or T cells enriched from blood (not recorded which). The rearrangement joined TRBV15 to TRBJ2-2; TRBD1 aligns with 8 central bases. The DNA sequence is TGTGCCACCAGTAGGACAGGGCTGACCGGGGAGCTGTTTTTT. Translation gives CATSRTGLTGELFF.